The sequence of this T cell receptor (beta chain) was determined in a study of blood T cell repertoires in COVID-19. The CDR3 extends over 16 amino acids. V trimming: 1 base; J trimming: 3 bases; junction bases outside the gene matches: 5. Germline CDR1 and CDR2: MDHEN and SYDVKM. Participants, 18 to 89 years old, spanned 25 or so US areas. Two consecutive negative NP/OP PCR tests, clearance, or resolved symptoms defined Cohort 3 recovery. Per the original data handling: Reference gene primer amplification in the assay estimated nucleated cell counts. Clones were read by immunoSEQ multiplex PCR, and TCRdb kept only the in-frame ones, dropping some. D and trimming come from the DNA, and the V and J calls and clone size come from that table. The sample holds about 330,000 clones, more than 85% seen once.

This TCR came from a woman aged 25 to 39 who had recovered from COVID-19. This chain uses TRBV28 with TRBJ1-3; 8 nucleotides match TRBD1. The sample taken for sequencing was PBMCs or T cells enriched from blood (not recorded which). The CDR3 region has the DNA TGTGCCAGCAGTTTATCACAGGGGGGACTTGGAAACACCATATATTTT. Translated: CASSLSQGGLGNTIYF.